Each of the 5 T cell receptor beta chains below was sequenced from the same sample in a study of HIV-infected patients and healthy controls. About 480 ng RNA was reverse transcribed with alpha and beta constant-region primers. Separate chain-specific third strand synthesis with multiplexing indices produced the alpha and beta libraries. Via MiXCR, TCRdb re-called the 5' RACE reads, giving one row per CDR3 protein. The sample carries some 9,300 distinct CDR3 sequences, nearly 6% recorded once. Follow-up blood was drawn about 14 weeks, roughly three months, after antiretroviral therapy began. The repertoire came from unfractionated whole blood and reflected all unsorted peripheral T cells. Sequencing used blood, obtained during antiretroviral therapy. All receptors come from an adult with HIV infection. The donor label of this sample is uncertain.

This clonotype has just a few counts. The rearrangement joins TRBV7-2 to TRBJ2-7; D unclear. In germline, CDR1 is SGHTA, CDR2 FQGNSA. V was trimmed by 5 bases and J by 4 bases, leaving 12 bases between them. There are 13 residues in the CDR3. This CDR3 reads CASSTSSPYEQYF. For the CDR3, the DNA is TGTGCCAGCAGCACTTCCAGCCCGTACGAGCAGTACTTC.

This clonotype was observed many times. The rearrangement uses TRBV5-4 and TRBJ2-5, with D perhaps matching TRBD1 (5 bases). Germline lookup yields CDR1 SGHNT and CDR2 YYREEE (reference sequence). The CDR3 has 14 amino acids. V dropped 2 bases and J dropped 3 bases, with 11 bases sitting between them. The CDR3 spells CASSLRGNKETQYF. For the CDR3, the DNA is TGTGCCAGCAGCTTAAGGGGAAATAAAGAGACCCAGTACTTC.

In its sample, this clonotype is medium-sized (0.01 to 0.1%). The rearrangement uses TRBV7-2 and TRBJ2-5, with 7 bases matching TRBD2. Germline V gene lookup returns CDR1 SGHTA and CDR2 FQGNSA. V trimming: 1 base; J trimming: 2 bases; junction bases outside the gene matches: 1. This CDR3 has 14 amino acids. The CDR3 coding sequence is TGTGCCAGCAGCTTAGGGACTAGACAAGAGACCCAGTACTTC. Protein product: CASSLGTRQETQYF.

This clonotype was detected many times. The rearrangement links TRBV10-2 to TRBJ2-7, with 7 bases lining up with TRBD2. Germline CDR1 reads WSHSY; CDR2 reads SAAADI. V was pared by 8 bases and J by 4 bases, with 2 bases of the junction left unmatched. The length of the CDR3 is 11 residues. The DNA for the CDR3 is TGCGCCAGCTCGGGGGGTTACGAGCAGTACTTC. Its protein is CASSGGYEQYF.

Within the sample, this clonotype is medium-sized (0.01 to 0.1%). V and J are TRBV18 and TRBJ1-1, with 9 bases fitting TRBD1. V trimming: 3 bases; J trimming: 7 bases; junction bases outside the gene matches: 12. The CDR3 loop spans 16 amino acids. CDR1 and CDR2 from the germline V gene are KGHSH and LQKENI. The CDR3 DNA reads TGTGCCAGCTCACCGGCCGGGACAGGGAGGGGAAGTGAAGCTTTCTTT. Amino acids: CASSPAGTGRGSEAFF.